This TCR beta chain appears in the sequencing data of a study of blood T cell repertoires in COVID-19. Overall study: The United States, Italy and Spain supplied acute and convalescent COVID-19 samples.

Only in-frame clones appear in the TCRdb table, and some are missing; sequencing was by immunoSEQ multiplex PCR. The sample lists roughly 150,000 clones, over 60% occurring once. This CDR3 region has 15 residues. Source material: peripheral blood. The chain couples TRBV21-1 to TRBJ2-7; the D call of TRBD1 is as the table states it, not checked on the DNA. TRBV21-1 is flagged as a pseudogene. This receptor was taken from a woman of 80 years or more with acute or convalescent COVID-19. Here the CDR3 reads CASSKGDREIYEQYF. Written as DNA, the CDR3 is TGTGCCAGCAGCAAAGGGGACAGGGAGATTTACGAGCAGTACTTC.